This T cell receptor beta chain appears in the sequencing data of a study of blood T cell repertoires in COVID-19 (dated by TCRdb to about 2020). Turning to the overall study: Samples covering the acute and convalescent phases of COVID-19 were provided by collaborators in the United States, Italy and Spain. The prospective study material was composed of cDNA or gDNA derived from T cells, B-cell-depleted T cells, or PBMCs. The dataset comprised deeply sampled blood TCRbeta repertoires from subjects exposed to, actively infected with, or recovered from COVID-19. A freely available public database, intended as a resource for researchers studying the immune response to SARS-CoV-2, is where the repertoires were released. Samples were obtained from the ongoing ImmuneRACE study (first 160 participants) and from about 1,300 subjects provided by 6 global collaborators. The sample metadata nearly always contained a de-identified subject ID, COVID-19 status, age in years and sex. Where HLA class I and class II types were available, the types were taken from metadata supplied by the sample provider, not from assay-based typing.

Reading the germline V gene gives CDR1 MNHEY and CDR2 SVGEGT. From the cysteine up to the phenylalanine, the CDR3 has a length of 18 residues. Kept here is only the CDR3 DNA, which spans 54 bases and is read in frame from base 1. From V the trimming removes 2 bases and from J it removes 6 bases, while the gene matches leave 15 bases of the junction unaccounted for. TCRbeta CDR3 regions were amplified from genomic DNA by means of the immunoSEQ Assay, a bias-controlled multiplex PCR. Per the original workflow: The number of nucleated cells in each sample was estimated from the amplification of reference gene primers within the assay. To quantify the absolute abundance of each unique TCRbeta CDR3 rearrangement, sequence reads were collapsed and filtered. For each sample, productive Simpson clonality was calculated by taking the square root of Simpson's diversity index across productive rearrangements. TCRdb stores this immuneACCESS table with in-frame sequences only. Part of the clones is absent; in the studies checked, under half of the shortfall reflects unresolved V genes, and no reason is known for the rest. V, J and clone size were drawn from that table, and D and trimming were deduced from the DNA. The sample has approximately 140,000 clones on record, about 84% of them singletons. About 7% of the sample goes to the ten largest clones.

Summary of the overall study and its limitations: Clinical and demographic metadata were provided uncurated, with the amount varying by source and participant.

With respect to this clone: Its binding antigen is unknown. Base qualities were left out, and no much larger clone turns up one base away.

Whole blood was collected in K2EDTA tubes by collaborating institutions according to the institutions' own protocols. For TCRbeta analysis, collaborator samples were shipped as frozen whole blood, as isolated PBMCs, or as DNA extracted from either sample type. This clonotype was obtained from a human donor in a cohort sampled during active COVID-19. Input material: peripheral blood. The V and J segments used are TRBV6-2 or TRBV6-3 and TRBJ2-1, with TRBD1 identical over 8 junction bases. This receptor has the CDR3 CASSYAQGEVLRSNEQFF. The nucleotide sequence reads as follows: TGTGCCAGCAGTTACGCACAGGGGGAGGTATTACGAAGCAATGAGCAGTTCTTC.